Detailed here is one T cell receptor (beta chain). Its matching antigen is unknown. CDR3-region Arm-PCR and iRepertoire HTBI primers produced the TCR beta libraries. From the multiplex PCR reads, TCRdb called clonotypes with MiXCR, one entry per CDR3 protein. The top ten hold approximately 15% of the sample, which has 350,000 to 450,000 distinct CDR3 sequences, over 20% seen once. This entry is derived from a study of regulatory T cells in long-lasting Graves disease. Time point in this sample: persistent/refractory GD, antithyroid drugs over 5 years with positive TRAb. Isolated PBMC RNA provided the starting material for the TCR library. Study-level results: TCR diversity in persistent Graves' patients was below that of newly diagnosed ones.

Per germline, CDR1 SGDLS and CDR2 YYNGEE. The V segment lost 2 bases and the J segment 6 bases; nucleotides outside the gene matches: 3. This CDR3 region has 16 residues. This chain joins TRBV9 and TRBJ2-2; 14 positions match TRBD2. The sample here was peripheral blood mononuclear cells (PBMCs), taken when the disease was refractory, from a patient treated with antithyroid drugs. The receptor was isolated from a female donor with Graves disease. This chain's CDR3 is CASSVGTSGSAGELFF. The CDR3 DNA follows: TGTGCCAGCAGCGTCGGGACTAGCGGGAGCGCCGGGGAGCTGTTTTTT.